These 27 T cell receptor beta chains came from one sample sequenced in a study of CD8 T cells in ankylosing spondylitis. MiXCR, run by TCRdb on the 5' RACE reads, gives a single entry per CDR3 protein. The sample has roughly 130,000 distinct CDR3 sequences; around 13% are singletons. Sequenced material: blood, either unsorted or a sorted T cell fraction (not recorded which). The receptor set was obtained from a female donor with ankylosing spondylitis or in good health (not recorded which).

V and J are TRBV28 and TRBJ2-7; maybe TRBD1 (5 bases). This CDR3 is built from 14 residues. The germline V gene encodes CDR1 MDHEN and CDR2 SYDVKM. V was clipped by 10 bases and J by 4 bases, with 20 bases between them. The DNA of the CDR3 is TGTGCCACCACGCGGTATAGCAGGGCTTACGAGCAGTACTTC. Its protein product is CATTRYSRAYEQYF.

This clonotype showed up just a few times. This chain uses TRBV7-2 with TRBJ2-5, with TRBD2 matching over 9 bases. The CDR3 contains 13 residues. The V segment lost 4 bases and the J segment 4 bases; nucleotides outside the gene matches: 1. The germline V gene has CDR1 SGHTA and CDR2 FQGNSA. The CDR3 sequence: CASSYSGRETQYF. In DNA form, the CDR3 reads TGTGCCAGCAGCTATAGCGGGAGAGAGACCCAGTACTTC. Full variable domain (remainder filled in from reference TRBV7-2 and TRBJ2-5): GAGVSQSPSNKVTEKGKDVELRCDPISGHTALYWYRQSLGQGLEFLIYFQGNSAPDKSGLPSDRFSAERTGGSVSTLTIQRTQQEDSAVYLCASSYSGRETQYFGPGTRLLVL.

This clonotype came up many times. The V call is TRBV29-1, the J call TRBJ2-2; 10 bases map to TRBD1. Germline V gene sequence: CDR1 SQVTM, CDR2 ANQGSEA. The CDR3 runs 16 residues. V lost 4 bases, J lost 0 bases, and 5 bases stayed unmatched. The CDR3 spells CSVGDRGLANTGELFF. The CDR3 bases are TGCAGCGTTGGGGACAGGGGTCTTGCGAACACCGGGGAGCTGTTTTTT.

In this sample, this clonotype turned up many times. The chain recombines TRBV5-1 with TRBJ1-2; D call uncertain. Germline-derived CDR1 and CDR2 are SGHRS and YFSETQ. There are 12 residues in the CDR3. V was shortened by 3 bases and J by 4 bases, with 7 bases between the two germline ends. The DNA of the CDR3 is TGCGCCAGCAGCTCAGACATCTATGGCTACACCTTC. It is translated as CASSSDIYGYTF.

The V and J genes are TRBV20-1 and TRBJ2-1, with 10 bases matching TRBD2. V trimming: 2 bases; J trimming: 12 bases; junction bases outside the gene matches: 16. This CDR3 region has 16 residues. Germline CDR1 is DFQATT and CDR2 is SNEGSKA (reference sequence). CDR3 DNA: TGCAGTGCTAGACGGTTAGCGGGGGGCGGCCCCTATAGGCAGTTCTTC. Translating gives CSARRLAGGGPYRQFF.

The chain links TRBV30 to TRBJ2-7; D ambiguous. V was shortened by 1 base and J by 2 bases, with 21 bases between the two germline ends. The length of the CDR3 is 17 residues. Germline CDR1 and CDR2: GTSNPN and SVGIG (reference sequence). The DNA of the CDR3 is TGTGCCTGGAGTGCTTTCCCCTCTGTTCAGCGAGCCTACGAGCAGTACTTC. Encoded protein: CAWSAFPSVQRAYEQYF.

This clonotype came up many times. V and J are TRBV15 and TRBJ2-7; perhaps TRBD1 as D (6 bases). Germline CDR1 LNHNV, CDR2 YYDKDF (reference sequence). The CDR3 is 13 residues long. Between the trimmed V and J ends, which lost 3 bases and 4 bases, there was a span of 10 bases. CDR3 residues: CATSSLQGYEQYF. In nucleotides, the CDR3 is TGTGCCACCAGCAGCCTACAGGGTTACGAGCAGTACTTC. Filled out from reference TRBV15 and TRBJ2-7, the complete variable domain reads DAMVIQNPRYQVTQFGKPVTLSCSQTLNHNVMYWYQQKSSQAPKLLFHYYDKDFNNEADTPDNFQSRRPNTSFCFLDIRSPGLGDTAMYLCATSSLQGYEQYFGPGTRLTVT.

The CDR3 reads CASSDRTSARDTQYF. The CDR3 nucleotides are TGTGCCAGCAGTGACAGGACTAGCGCGCGGGATACGCAGTATTTT. The chain has TRBV28 and TRBJ2-3; TRBD2 matches at 9 bases. The CDR3 length is 15 residues. The germline CDR1 and CDR2 sequences are MDHEN and SYDVKM. J gave up 6 bases and V 5 bases, and 9 bases lay outside the gene matches.

This clonotype turned up a few times. The rearrangement links TRBV29-1 to TRBJ2-1; 14 bases align to TRBD2. Germline values: CDR1 SQVTM, CDR2 ANQGSEA. J lost 4 bases, V lost 7 bases, and 12 bases had no gene match. The CDR3 extends over 17 amino acids. In nucleotides, the CDR3 is TGCAGCGGAGAGGGACTAGCGGGAGCGTGGTATTACAATGAGCAGTTCTTC. It specifies CSGEGLAGAWYYNEQFF.

This clonotype has ten or more counts. V gene TRBV20-1 combines with J gene TRBJ2-4; TRBD1 might be the D (5 bases). The CDR3 length is 11 residues. CDR1 is DFQATT, CDR2 SNEGSKA, per germline (reference sequence). Trimming left V 6 bases short and J 9 bases short, with 12 bases between. The CDR3 protein is CSARTQGIQYF. DNA of the CDR3: TGCAGTGCAAGGACCCAGGGCATTCAGTACTTC.

The rearrangement joins TRBV7-3 to TRBJ2-3, with TRBD2 identical over 13 bases. CDR3 size: 17 residues. J gave up 4 bases and V 4 bases, and 8 bases lay outside the gene matches. Germline V gene sequence: CDR1 SGHTA, CDR2 FQGTGA. As DNA, the CDR3 is TGTGCCAGCAGCTACGGGACTAGCGGGAATGAGGCAGATACGCAGTATTTT. It is translated as CASSYGTSGNEADTQYF.

This clonotype was seen ten or more times. The chain joins TRBV5-6 to TRBJ1-6; TRBD1 is a possible D gene (6 bases). This CDR3 spans 15 amino acids. The V and J ends lost 2 bases and 2 bases respectively, with 8 bases between them. CDR1 is SGHDT and CDR2 is YYEEEE in the germline V gene. The CDR3 sequence: CASSFTGTYNSPLHF. The CDR3 nucleotides are TGTGCCAGCAGCTTTACAGGGACCTATAATTCACCCCTCCACTTT.

This chain connects TRBV6-2 or TRBV6-3 to TRBJ1-2; TRBD1 aligns across 8 bases. The CDR3 contains 21 residues. Germline V lookup: CDR1 MNHEY, CDR2 SVGEGT. Unmatched junction bases numbered 21, after V lost 1 base and J lost 2 bases. The CDR3, as DNA: TGTGCCAGCAGTTACTGGGACGGAGGAGCCCGACAGGGGAAAAAGAACTATGGCTACACCTTC. Protein: CASSYWDGGARQGKKNYGYTF.

This clonotype was seen more than once but under ten times. V gene TRBV27 combines with J gene TRBJ2-3; D may be TRBD2 (6 bases). The CDR3 length is 14 residues. V shed 10 bases and J shed 2 bases, with 16 bases lying between them. Germline CDR1 reads MNHEY; CDR2 reads SMNVEV (reference sequence). The CDR3 spells CAIKPGLFTDTQYF. CDR3 DNA: TGTGCCATAAAACCGGGACTTTTCACAGATACGCAGTATTTT.

This clonotype was picked up a small number of times. CDR3 region: CASRPSGRNEQYF. The CDR3 bases are TGTGCCAGCAGACCTAGCGGGAGGAACGAGCAGTACTTC. This sequence joins TRBV27 and TRBJ2-7; 11 bases are shared with TRBD2. Unmatched junction bases numbered 3, after V lost 6 bases and J lost 5 bases. The germline V gene encodes CDR1 MNHEY and CDR2 SMNVEV (reference sequence). The CDR3 length is 13 residues.

This clonotype showed up many times. This chain links TRBV20-1 with TRBJ2-1; tentatively, D is TRBD1 (6 bases). In germline, CDR1 is DFQATT, CDR2 SNEGSKA (reference sequence). Trimming stripped 3 bases from V and 0 bases from J, with 9 bases between. The CDR3 spans 14 residues. CDR3 in amino acids: CSARDRNSYNEQFF. CDR3 DNA sequence: TGCAGTGCTAGGGACAGAAACTCCTACAATGAGCAGTTCTTC.

In its sample, this clonotype was seen many times. The V gene is TRBV3-1, the J gene TRBJ1-1; D is ambiguous. Per germline, CDR1 LGHDT and CDR2 YNNKEL (reference sequence). Deletions cut 6 bases from V and 8 bases from J, with 16 bases between. The CDR3 length is 13 residues. The CDR3 DNA is TGTGCCAGCAGAAAAGCTGCCGTGGGAGAAGCTTTCTTT. Encoded protein: CASRKAAVGEAFF.

In regard to this clonotype: Its ends do not fully match the called genes, so a read error is possible. This chain uses TRBV12-3 or TRBV12-4 with TRBJ1-1, with D possibly matching TRBD1 (5 bases). The CDR3 spans 16 residues. The CDR3, as DNA: TGTGCCAGCTTCCGGGGCTATCACACTCGGGGCACTGAAGCTTTCTTC. It is translated as CASFRGYHTRGTEAFF.

The rearrangement joins TRBV5-1 to TRBJ2-5, with 8 bases that match TRBD1. Germline CDR1 reads SGHRS; CDR2 reads YFSETQ. J gave up 5 bases and V 2 bases, and 11 bases lay outside the gene matches. CDR3 size: 16 residues. The CDR3 protein is CASSLYRTGRFETQYF. The CDR3 DNA is TGCGCCAGCAGCTTATATCGGACAGGGAGATTTGAGACCCAGTACTTC.

This clonotype was seen only a few times. This rearrangement joins TRBV2 to TRBJ2-1; no definite D call. V dropped 8 bases and J dropped 4 bases, with 6 bases sitting between them. This CDR3 contains 11 residues. The germline gives CDR1 SNHLY, CDR2 FYNNEI. CDR3 residues: CASDRYNEQFF. As DNA, the CDR3 is TGTGCCAGCGATAGATACAATGAGCAGTTCTTC.

The J gene is TRBJ1-2, the V gene TRBV6-2 or TRBV6-3; tentatively, D is TRBD1 (6 bases). Trimming shortened V by 7 bases and J by 6 bases, and 15 bases separated the two germline ends. Germline assignment: CDR1 MNHEY and CDR2 SVGEGT. The CDR3 extends over 13 amino acids. The CDR3 coding sequence is TGTGCCAGCAATGACCAGGGGAGGGATGGCTACACCTTC. This translates into CASNDQGRDGYTF.

The sample holds many counts of this clonotype. V is TRBV12-3 or TRBV12-4 and J is TRBJ2-1; 10 bases align to TRBD2. V was clipped by 5 bases and J by 5 bases; unmatched bases: 12. The CDR3 has 17 residues. In DNA form, the CDR3 reads TGTGCCAGCAGTCTCTCCCCGGGACTAGCGAGCAACAATGAGCAGTTCTTC. This gives the protein CASSLSPGLASNNEQFF.

A few counts support this clonotype. The genes are TRBV12-3 or TRBV12-4 and TRBJ2-5; D is undetermined. The germline V and J ends were trimmed by 1 base and 6 bases, with 9 bases remaining between them. This CDR3 has 13 residues. DNA of the CDR3: TGTGCCAGCAGTTTAGGGGCAGCCCAGACCCAGTACTTC. Its protein product is CASSLGAAQTQYF.

This clonotype occurred many times. The CDR3 reads CASSLRSAEQYF. CDR3 nucleotides: TGTGCCAGCAGCCTCCGATCGGCGGAACAGTACTTC. This chain joins TRBV3-1 and TRBJ2-7; no firm D call. Deletions cut 4 bases from V and 10 bases from J, with 14 bases between. This CDR3 is 12 amino acids long. Germline values: CDR1 LGHDT, CDR2 YNNKEL (reference sequence).

The chain uses TRBV12-3 or TRBV12-4 and TRBJ2-1; D might be TRBD2 (8 bases). CDR3 size: 15 residues. V lost 6 bases and J lost 8, with 20 bases in between. The CDR3 nucleotides read TGTGCCAGCAGGCGAGCGGGACTAGGGACAGATGAGCAGTTCTTC. Translating gives CASRRAGLGTDEQFF.

The chain employs TRBV3-1 and TRBJ1-1; unclear D gene. From germline, CDR1 is LGHDT and CDR2 YNNKEL (reference sequence). V lost 7 bases and J lost 6, with 27 bases in between. The CDR3 covers 17 residues. For the CDR3, the DNA is TGTGCCAGCACCCGAGGAGGGTTCCTACGAATGATCCCTGAAGCTTTCTTT. Protein sequence: CASTRGGFLRMIPEAFF.

The chain recombines TRBV9 with TRBJ1-4, with 8 positions matching TRBD1. Trimming at V came to 4 bases and at J to 5 bases, leaving 7 bases not matched to a gene. Germline CDR1 reads SGDLS; CDR2 reads YYNGEE. CDR3 length: 15 amino acids. The CDR3 sequence: CASSTYRTGNEKLFF. CDR3 sequence (DNA): TGTGCCAGCAGCACATACCGGACAGGGAATGAAAAACTGTTTTTT.